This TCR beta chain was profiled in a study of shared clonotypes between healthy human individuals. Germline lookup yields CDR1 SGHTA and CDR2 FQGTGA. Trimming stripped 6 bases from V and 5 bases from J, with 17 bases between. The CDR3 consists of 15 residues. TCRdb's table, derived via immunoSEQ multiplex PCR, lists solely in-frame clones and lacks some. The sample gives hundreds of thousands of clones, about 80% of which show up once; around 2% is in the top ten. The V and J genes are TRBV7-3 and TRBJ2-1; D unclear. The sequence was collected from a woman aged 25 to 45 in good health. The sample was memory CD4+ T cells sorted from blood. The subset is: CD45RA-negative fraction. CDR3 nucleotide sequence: TGTGCCAGCAGTCCTCCGGGCAGTCAAGACAATGAGCAGTTCTTC. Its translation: CASSPPGSQDNEQFF.